This TCR beta chain was identified during a study of vaccination and CD4 T cells after COVID-19. Background on the study: Blood was drawn a median around 73 days post second dose, range 14 to 241. Cells received overlapping spike peptides from SARS-CoV-2, HCoV-NL63, HCoV-OC43 and HCoV-229E as stimulation.

Treatment described: approximately 9-day PBMC culture with coronavirus spike peptide pools or control peptides (ViraFEST assay). The ViraFEST method relied on peptide pools to expand antigen-specific T cells, followed by TCR sequencing. Sequencing of cultured CD4+ T cell DNA used the Oncomine TCR Beta short-read assay. It was from cultured CD4+ T cells that genomic DNA was extracted. MiXCR, run by TCRdb on the PCR reads, gives a single entry per CDR3 protein. The sample yields 15,000 or so distinct CDR3 sequences, 40% to 60% seen once. This clonotype has only a few counts. Its antigen is as yet unknown. Germline loops: CDR1 SGHTA, CDR2 FQGNSA. The CDR3 contains 16 residues. With 6 bases removed from V and 5 bases from J, the gap between germline ends came to 22 bases.

This sequence joins TRBV7-2 and TRBJ1-1, with D possibly matching TRBD1 (6 bases). Input material: CD4+ T cells from blood, cultured in vitro. This TCR derives from a human donor who had recovered from COVID-19. The CDR3 coding sequence is TGTGCCAGCAGTTCCCCCAGGGGCCTCGGCAGGACTGAAGCTTTCTTT. This translates into CASSSPRGLGRTEAFF.